This record covers a single T cell receptor beta chain. Original methodology: Nucleated cell number was recorded as an estimate derived from reference gene primer amplification. The repertoire was sequenced with immunoSEQ multiplex PCR; TCRdb's copy has only in-frame clones and lacks some. V and J calls and clone size are given by that table; D and trimming were obtained from the DNA. The data contain about 210,000 clones, roughly 90% of them seen just once; the ten biggest clones take up over 9%. The data stem from a study of blood T cell repertoires in COVID-19. Whole-study context: Nucleic acid was either cDNA or gDNA, and it came from T cells, B-cell-depleted T cells, or PBMCs.

Trimming stripped 1 base from V and 4 bases from J, with 13 bases between. From germline, CDR1 is LGHDT and CDR2 YNNKEL (reference sequence). The CDR3 is 15 residues long. All enrollees were roughly 18 to 90 years old and from approximately 24 US areas. Participants' reported clinical history set cohort assignment. J is TRBJ1-1 and V is TRBV3-1 (or the pseudogene TRBV3-2), with D maybe TRBD1 (6 bases). Input material: PBMCs or T cells enriched from blood (not recorded which). This receptor was taken from a man aged 18 to 29 with acute COVID-19. The CDR3 sequence: CASSQAGGRGTEAFF. In nucleotides, the CDR3 is TGTGCCAGCAGCCAAGCGGGGGGGCGAGGCACTGAAGCTTTCTTT.